This entry features one TCR beta chain sequence. No antigen is known for it. The data belong to a study of shared clonotypes between healthy human individuals. Study-level findings and limits: Large depth notwithstanding, sorted-subset sequencing proved incomplete by rarefaction. Shared clonotypes across all four donors exceeded non-shared ones in generation probability.

Repertoires were generated with immunoSEQ multiplex PCR, while TCRdb's copy carries only in-frame clones and drops some. The data show approximately 500,000 clones, with almost 97% seen just once and 0.06% held by the top ten. The CDR3 has 15 amino acids. V was clipped by 6 bases and J by 4 bases; unmatched bases: 6. Germline values: CDR1 SNHLY, CDR2 FYNNEI. The sequence came from a woman in her 30s in good health. This chain connects TRBV2 to TRBJ2-7; 13 bases align to TRBD2. The sequenced sample was naive CD4+ T cells sorted from blood. Subset defined: CD45RA+ positively selected. CDR3 bases: TGTGCCAGCAGCCCATTGACTAGCGGGAGGTACGAGCAGTACTTC. Protein: CASSPLTSGRYEQYF.